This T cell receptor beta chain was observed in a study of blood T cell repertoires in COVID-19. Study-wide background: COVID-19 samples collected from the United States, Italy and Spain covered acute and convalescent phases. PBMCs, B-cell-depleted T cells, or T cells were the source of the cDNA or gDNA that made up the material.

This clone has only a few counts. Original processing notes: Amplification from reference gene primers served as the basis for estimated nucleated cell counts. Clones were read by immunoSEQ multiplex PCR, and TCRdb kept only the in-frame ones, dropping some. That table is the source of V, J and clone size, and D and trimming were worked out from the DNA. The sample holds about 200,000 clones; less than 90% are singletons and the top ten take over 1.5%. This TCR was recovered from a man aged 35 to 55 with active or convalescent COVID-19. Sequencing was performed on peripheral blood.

CDR3 sequence (DNA): TGTGCCAGCAGTTACTGGGACAGGGGGAATTCACCCCTCCACTTT. It translates to CASSYWDRGNSPLHF. The V and J genes are TRBV6-5 and TRBJ1-6; 11 bases line up with TRBD1. This CDR3 has 15 amino acids. V was clipped by 1 base and J by 7 bases; unmatched bases: 0. CDR1 MNHEY and CDR2 SVGAGI come from the germline V gene.